This TCR beta chain was observed in a study of blood T cell repertoires in COVID-19. Study details: Sites in the United States, Italy and Spain provided acute and convalescent COVID-19 samples. T cells, B-cell-depleted T cells, or PBMCs provided the cDNA or gDNA that served as material.

In the source study's methods: Reference gene primer amplification in the assay estimated nucleated cell counts. Data came from immunoSEQ multiplex PCR; TCRdb stores just in-frame clones and leaves some out. The D gene and trimming were derived from the DNA, and the V and J assignments and clone size from that table. The data contain a few hundred thousand clones, about nine tenths of them singletons. J gave up 2 bases and V 4 bases, and 2 bases lay outside the gene matches. The CDR3 length is 13 residues. Per the germline V gene, CDR1 is SGHNT and CDR2 is YYREEE (reference sequence). This clone came up a few times. Patients in Seattle were enrolled during active infection, then followed longitudinally.

The rearrangement joins TRBV5-4 to TRBJ1-2; 7 nucleotides align to TRBD1. The sample consisted of peripheral blood. The receptor comes from a woman in her thirties with COVID-19, enrolled during active disease. The CDR3 region has the DNA TGTGCCAGCAGCCGACAGGGCAACTATGGCTACACCTTC. Translated: CASSRQGNYGYTF.